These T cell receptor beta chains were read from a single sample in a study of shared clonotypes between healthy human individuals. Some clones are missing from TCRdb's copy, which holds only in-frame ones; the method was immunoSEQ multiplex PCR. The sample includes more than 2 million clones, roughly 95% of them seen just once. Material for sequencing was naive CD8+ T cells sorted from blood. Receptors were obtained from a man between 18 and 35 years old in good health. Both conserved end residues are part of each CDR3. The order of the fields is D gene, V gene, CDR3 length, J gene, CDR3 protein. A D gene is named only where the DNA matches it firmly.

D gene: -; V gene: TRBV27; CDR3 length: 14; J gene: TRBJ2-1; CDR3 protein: CASSLLGGYNEQFF
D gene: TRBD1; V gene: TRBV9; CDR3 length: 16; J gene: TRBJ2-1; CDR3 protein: CASSVQRQGLWNEQFF
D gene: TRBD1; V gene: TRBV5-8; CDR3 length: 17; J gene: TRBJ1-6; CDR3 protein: CASSSEIRTGENSPLHF
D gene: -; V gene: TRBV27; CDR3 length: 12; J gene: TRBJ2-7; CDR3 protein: CASSFQGHEQYF
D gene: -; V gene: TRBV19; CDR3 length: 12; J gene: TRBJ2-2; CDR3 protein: CAVGPNTGELFF
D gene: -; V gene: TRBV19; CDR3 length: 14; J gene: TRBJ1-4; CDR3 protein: CASSIDRDNEKLFF
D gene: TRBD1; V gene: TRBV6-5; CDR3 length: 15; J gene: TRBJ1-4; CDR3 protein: CASRPGQGWNEKLFF
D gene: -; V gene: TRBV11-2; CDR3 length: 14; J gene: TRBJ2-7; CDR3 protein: CASSLDNGSEEQYF
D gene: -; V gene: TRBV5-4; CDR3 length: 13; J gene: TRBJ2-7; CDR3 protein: CASSFHPSYEQYF
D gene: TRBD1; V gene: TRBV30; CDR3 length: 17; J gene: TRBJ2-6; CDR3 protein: CAWTPGQGLSGANVLTF
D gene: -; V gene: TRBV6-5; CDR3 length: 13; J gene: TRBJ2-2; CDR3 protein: CASSPPMGGELFF
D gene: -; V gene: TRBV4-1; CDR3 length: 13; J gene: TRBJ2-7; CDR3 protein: CASSQVGTHEQYF
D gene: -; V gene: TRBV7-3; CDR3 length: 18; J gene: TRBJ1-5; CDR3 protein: CASSSHLSGHSSNQPQHF
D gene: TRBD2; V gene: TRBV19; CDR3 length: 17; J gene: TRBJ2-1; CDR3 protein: CASSLIGLAGAYNEQFF
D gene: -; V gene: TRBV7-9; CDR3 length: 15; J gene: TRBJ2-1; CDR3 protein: CASGLLTRGYNEQFF
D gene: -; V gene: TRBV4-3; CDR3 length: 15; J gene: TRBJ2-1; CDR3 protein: CASSQDSRSYNEQFF
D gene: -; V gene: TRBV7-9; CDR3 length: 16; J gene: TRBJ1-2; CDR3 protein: CASSSIATIPSDGYTF
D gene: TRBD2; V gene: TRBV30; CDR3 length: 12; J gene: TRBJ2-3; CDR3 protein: CAWETSGDTQYF
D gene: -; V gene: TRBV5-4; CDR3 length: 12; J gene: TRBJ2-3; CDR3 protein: CASSTGTDTQYF
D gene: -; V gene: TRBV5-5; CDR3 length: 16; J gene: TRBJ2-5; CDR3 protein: CASSTEGIGLGETQYF
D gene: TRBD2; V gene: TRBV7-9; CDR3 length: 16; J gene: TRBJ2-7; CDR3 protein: CASSLELTSGKYEQYF
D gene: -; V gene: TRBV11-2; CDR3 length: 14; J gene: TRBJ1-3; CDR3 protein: CASSVGTAGNTIYF
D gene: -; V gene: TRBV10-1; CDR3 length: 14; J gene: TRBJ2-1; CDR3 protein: CASSETGTSNEQFF
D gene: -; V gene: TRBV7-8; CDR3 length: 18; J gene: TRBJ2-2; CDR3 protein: CASSSPRPDSANTGELFF
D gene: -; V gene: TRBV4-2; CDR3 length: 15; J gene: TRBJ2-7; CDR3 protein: CASSQYFGANYEQYF
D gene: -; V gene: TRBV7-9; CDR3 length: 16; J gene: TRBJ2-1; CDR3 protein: CASSLAPSRNYNEQFF
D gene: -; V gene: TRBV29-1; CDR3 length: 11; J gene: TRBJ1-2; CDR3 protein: CSGVMRNGYTF
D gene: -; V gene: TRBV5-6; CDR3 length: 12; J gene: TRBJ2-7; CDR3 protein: CASSLGPNEQYF
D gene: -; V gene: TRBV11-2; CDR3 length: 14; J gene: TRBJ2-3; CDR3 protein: CASSAGPSPDTQYF
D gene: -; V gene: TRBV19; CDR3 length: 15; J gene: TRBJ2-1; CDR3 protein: CASSIFRDLYNEQFF
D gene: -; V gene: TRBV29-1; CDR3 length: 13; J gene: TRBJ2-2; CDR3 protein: CSVEEAVGGELFF
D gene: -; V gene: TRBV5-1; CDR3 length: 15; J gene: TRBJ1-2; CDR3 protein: CASSLEMGIEYGYTF
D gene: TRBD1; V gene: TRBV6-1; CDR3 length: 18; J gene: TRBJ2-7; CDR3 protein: CASSVRGTGGLGSYEQYF
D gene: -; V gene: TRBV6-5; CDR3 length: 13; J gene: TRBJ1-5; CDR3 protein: CASNPGHNQPQHF
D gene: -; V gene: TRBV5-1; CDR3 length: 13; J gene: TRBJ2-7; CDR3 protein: CASGANPTYEQYF
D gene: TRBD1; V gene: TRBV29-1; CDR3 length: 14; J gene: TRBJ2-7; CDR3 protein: CSVDPGTGTYEQYF
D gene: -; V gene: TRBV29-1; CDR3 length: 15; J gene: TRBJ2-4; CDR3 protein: CSVGGDTLAKNIQYF
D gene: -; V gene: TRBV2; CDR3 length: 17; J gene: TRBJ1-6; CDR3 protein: CASSIRFKGFDNSPLHF
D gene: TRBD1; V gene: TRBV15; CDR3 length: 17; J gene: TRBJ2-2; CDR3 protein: CATSRRPISTGDGELFF
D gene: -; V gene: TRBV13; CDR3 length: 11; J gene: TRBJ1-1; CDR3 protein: CAGGVNTEAFF
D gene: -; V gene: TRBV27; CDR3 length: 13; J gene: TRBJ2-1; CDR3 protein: CASSSRGHNEQFF
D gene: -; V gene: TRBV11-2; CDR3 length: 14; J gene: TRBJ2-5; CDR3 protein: CASSLVGFGETQYF
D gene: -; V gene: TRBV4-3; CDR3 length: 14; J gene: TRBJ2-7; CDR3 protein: CASSPEEGRYEQYF
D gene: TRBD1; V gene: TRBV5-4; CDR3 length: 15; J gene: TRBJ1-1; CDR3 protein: CASSFRQGWNTEAFF
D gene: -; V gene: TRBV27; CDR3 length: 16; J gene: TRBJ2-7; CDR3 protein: CASSLWGKGPYNEQYF
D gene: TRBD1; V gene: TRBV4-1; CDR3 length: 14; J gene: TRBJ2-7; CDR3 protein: CASSLPGQTYEQYF
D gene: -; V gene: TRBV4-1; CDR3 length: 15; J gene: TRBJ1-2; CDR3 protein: CASSQGWSGGYGYTF
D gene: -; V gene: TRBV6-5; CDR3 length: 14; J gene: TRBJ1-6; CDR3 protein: CASSYGGGVSPLHF
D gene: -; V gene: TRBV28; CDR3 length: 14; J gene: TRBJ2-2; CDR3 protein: CASSPSLNTGELFF
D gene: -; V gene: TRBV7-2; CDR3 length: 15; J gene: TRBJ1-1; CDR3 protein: CASSLVVGGETEAFF
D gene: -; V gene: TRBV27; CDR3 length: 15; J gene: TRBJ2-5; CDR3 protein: CASSFWGNGGETQYF